One sample yielded the 24 T cell receptor beta chains listed below, sequenced in a study of blood T cell repertoires in COVID-19. The repertoire was sequenced with immunoSEQ multiplex PCR; TCRdb's copy has only in-frame clones and lacks some. The sample holds over 130,000 clones; around 80% are singletons and the top ten take 1.6%. Sequencing was done on a sample of PBMCs or T cells enriched from blood (not recorded which). The receptors come from a woman between 18 and 29 years old who had been exposed to COVID-19.

The gene calls are TRBV30 and TRBJ2-2; a weak D match, TRBD2 (5 bases). CDR3 length equals 11 residues. The ends were cut back, 4 bases at V and 6 bases at J, with 6 bases in the middle. CDR1 GTSNPN and CDR2 SVGIG come from the germline V gene (reference sequence). The CDR3 sequence is CAWIGAGELFF. In DNA form, the CDR3 reads TGTGCCTGGATCGGGGCCGGGGAGCTGTTTTTT.

The chain uses TRBV20-1 and TRBJ2-7; a weak D match, TRBD2 (5 bases). Germline V gene sequence: CDR1 DFQATT, CDR2 SNEGSKA (reference sequence). This CDR3 spans 14 amino acids. Trimming shortened V by 3 bases and J by 2 bases, and 14 bases separated the two germline ends. The CDR3 region has the DNA TGCAGTGCTAGTGACGCGGGTCTACCCTACGAGCAGTACTTC. Translation: CSASDAGLPYEQYF.

A single count supports this clone. The V call is TRBV18, the J call TRBJ2-7; TRBD2 matches at 7 bases. The CDR3 has 17 amino acids. V dropped 4 bases and J dropped 3; count of bases not matched to a gene: 15. Germline V lookup: CDR1 KGHSH, CDR2 LQKENI. The CDR3 nucleotides are TGTGCCAGCTCACATGGGCCCCCTTTGGGGACTATCTACGAGCAGTACTTC. This gives the protein CASSHGPPLGTIYEQYF.

This clone was detected a few times. The chain links TRBV15 to TRBJ1-1; 12 positions match TRBD1. Germline CDR1 is LNHNV and CDR2 is YYDKDF (reference sequence). The CDR3 extends over 15 amino acids. Trimming at V came to 3 bases and at J to 3 bases, leaving 2 bases not matched to a gene. CDR3 loop: CATSRGTGGYTEAFF. The CDR3 nucleotides are TGTGCCACCAGCAGGGGGACAGGGGGCTACACTGAAGCTTTCTTT.

The V gene is TRBV5-4, the J gene TRBJ2-5; the match to TRBD1 covers 10 bases. The CDR3 length is 15 residues. V dropped 0 bases and J dropped 5; count of bases not matched to a gene: 4. CDR1 is SGHNT and CDR2 is YYREEE in the germline V gene (reference sequence). The CDR3 here is CASSLVGDRGETQYF. CDR3 coding DNA: TGTGCCAGCAGCTTGGTAGGGGACAGGGGCGAGACCCAGTACTTC.

The rearrangement uses TRBV14 and TRBJ1-1; the D gene is possibly TRBD1 (6 bases). The CDR3 contains 16 residues. Germline V gene lookup returns CDR1 SGHDN and CDR2 FVKESK. V lost 4 bases, J lost 1 base, and 16 bases lay in between. The DNA for the CDR3 is TGTGCCAGCAGCCCCGGGACACGGATCAAGAACACTGAAGCTTTCTTT. Translated, it gives CASSPGTRIKNTEAFF.

The DNA for the CDR3 is TGTGCCAGCAGTTTCTCCGGGACAGAGGTGTCTGAAGCTTTCTTT. It is translated as CASSFSGTEVSEAFF. This rearrangement joins TRBV27 to TRBJ1-1, with 7 positions matching TRBD1. Unmatched junction bases numbered 10, after V lost 3 bases and J lost 6 bases. Looked up from germline, CDR1 is MNHEY and CDR2 is SMNVEV (reference sequence). This CDR3 region has 15 residues.

This chain uses TRBV6-5 with TRBJ2-7, with D possibly being TRBD1 (6 bases). The CDR3 runs 12 residues. CDR1 and CDR2 (germline): MNHEY, SVGAGI. V was clipped by 6 bases and J by 6 bases, with 12 bases between them. Here the CDR3 reads CASSLTGREQYF. In nucleotides, the CDR3 is TGTGCCAGCAGCCTAACAGGGCGCGAGCAGTACTTC.

About this clone itself: This specimen includes other DNA sequences encoding the same CDR3. Here the CDR3 reads CASSLGRNTEAFF. The CDR3 DNA sequence: TGTGCCAGCAGTTTGGGCCGTAACACTGAAGCTTTCTTT. This rearrangement joins TRBV27 to TRBJ1-1; no clear D gene. Germline V gives CDR1 MNHEY, CDR2 SMNVEV (reference sequence). The CDR3 loop spans 13 amino acids. V was shortened by 3 bases and J by 2 bases, with 7 bases between the two germline ends.

The V call is TRBV27, the J call TRBJ2-1, with 8 bases matching TRBD1. The CDR3 spans 13 residues. The germline gives CDR1 MNHEY, CDR2 SMNVEV (reference sequence). Trimming removed 3 bases from V and 7 bases from J; junction bases left unmatched: 2. This chain's CDR3 is CASSFTGGNEQFF. CDR3 nucleotide sequence: TGTGCCAGCAGTTTCACAGGGGGGAATGAGCAGTTCTTC.

The rearrangement uses TRBV7-3 and TRBJ2-1; 11 nucleotides align to TRBD2. The trim removed 5 bases at V and 5 bases at J, leaving 5 bases unmatched. Germline V lookup: CDR1 SGHTA, CDR2 FQGTGA. CDR3 size: 15 residues. The CDR3 is CASSPLAGVDNEQFF. The CDR3 DNA reads as TGTGCCAGCAGCCCACTAGCGGGAGTTGACAATGAGCAGTTCTTC.

This chain uses TRBV6-5 with TRBJ1-1, with D possibly TRBD1 on 6 matching bases. CDR1 and CDR2 (germline): MNHEY, SVGAGI. The ends were cut back, 0 bases at V and 5 bases at J, with 13 bases in the middle. This CDR3 comprises 15 residues. CDR3 sequence (DNA): TGTGCCAGCAGTTACTCGGCCAGGGGAAATACTGAAGCTTTCTTT. Its protein product is CASSYSARGNTEAFF.

The J gene is TRBJ1-2, the V gene TRBV18, with D tentatively TRBD1 (6 bases). The V end was cut by 6 bases, the J end by 3 bases, with 17 bases between. CDR1 is KGHSH, CDR2 LQKENI, per germline. CDR3 length: 15 residues. The DNA of the CDR3 is TGTGCCAGCTCTGCCAACCGGGACACCTACTATGGCTACACCTTC. Translating gives CASSANRDTYYGYTF.

The chain has TRBV9 and TRBJ1-4; 9 nucleotides align to TRBD1. V lost 0 bases to trimming and J lost 1 base; unmatched junction nucleotides: 1. Germline CDR1 SGDLS, CDR2 YYNGEE. The CDR3 is made up of 16 amino acids. CDR3 loop: CASSVGGQGTNEKLFF. The CDR3 region has the DNA TGTGCCAGCAGCGTAGGGGGACAGGGAACTAATGAAAAACTGTTTTTT.

The rearrangement links TRBV5-1 to TRBJ2-7; no reliable D call. Germline CDR1 is SGHRS and CDR2 is YFSETQ. This CDR3 contains 14 residues. The V gene lost 0 bases and the J gene lost 2 bases, with 9 bases spanning the gap. CDR3 DNA: TGCGCCAGCAGCTTGGTAGTAAGTCCCTACGAGCAGTACTTC. Encoded protein: CASSLVVSPYEQYF. The complete variable domain, with remaining parts taken from reference TRBV5-1 and TRBJ2-7, reads KAGVTQTPRYLIKTRGQQVTLSCSPISGHRSVSWYQQTPGQGLQFLFEYFSETQRNKGNFPGRFSGRQFSNSRSEMNVSTLELGDSALYLCASSLVVSPYEQYFGPGTRLTVT.

CDR3 nucleotides: TGTGCCTGGAGTGTCGGCACAGATACGCAGTATTTT. It specifies CAWSVGTDTQYF. The rearrangement uses TRBV30 and TRBJ2-3; no definite D call. The CDR3 runs to 12 residues. The germline V and J ends were trimmed by 0 bases and 1 base, with 2 bases remaining between them. CDR1 and CDR2 from the germline V gene are GTSNPN and SVGIG (reference sequence).

V and J are TRBV14 and TRBJ1-1, with 7 bases matching TRBD1. The CDR3 covers 13 residues. Germline V CDR1 and CDR2: SGHDN, FVKESK. Trimming at V came to 5 bases and at J to 4 bases, leaving 4 bases not matched to a gene. Written as DNA, the CDR3 is TGTGCCAGCAGCTCCCAGGGGGGCACTGAAGCTTTCTTT. It is translated as CASSSQGGTEAFF.

The genes are TRBV10-3 and TRBJ1-5, with D perhaps TRBD1 (6 bases). The V gene's germline CDR1 is ENHRY and CDR2 SYGVKD. The CDR3 extends over 15 amino acids. V lost 3 bases and J lost 3, with 12 bases in between. The CDR3: CAISENGQNNQPQHF. Written as DNA, the CDR3 is TGTGCCATCAGTGAAAACGGACAGAACAATCAGCCCCAGCATTTT.

The chain carries TRBV30 and TRBJ1-1, with D unresolved. Deletions cut 2 bases from V and 3 bases from J, with 10 bases between. The CDR3 sequence is 13 residues long. CDR1 GTSNPN and CDR2 SVGIG come from the germline V gene (reference sequence). This chain's CDR3 is CAWSPYEYTEAFF. CDR3 DNA: TGTGCCTGGAGTCCCTACGAATACACTGAAGCTTTCTTT.

The genes are TRBV30 and TRBJ2-7, with D possibly being TRBD1 (6 bases). The V end lost 1 base, the J end lost 5 bases, and 18 bases lay between the germline ends. Germline V CDR1 and CDR2: GTSNPN, SVGIG (reference sequence). The CDR3 consists of 15 residues. Here the CDR3 reads CAWSAPLDSPDEQYF. CDR3 coding DNA: TGTGCCTGGAGTGCCCCCCTGGACAGTCCCGACGAGCAGTACTTC.

V usage is TRBV18 and J usage is TRBJ1-1; D may be TRBD1 (5 bases). Looked up from germline, CDR1 is KGHSH and CDR2 is LQKENI. Trimming stripped 5 bases from V and 4 bases from J, with 14 bases between. This CDR3 contains 14 residues. The CDR3 region is CASSRPGGGTEAFF. CDR3 DNA sequence: TGTGCCAGCTCAAGGCCGGGGGGAGGCACTGAAGCTTTCTTT.

The chain employs TRBV5-1 and TRBJ2-3; tentative D call: TRBD2 (6 bases). This CDR3 is 15 amino acids long. CDR1 and CDR2 (germline): SGHRS, YFSETQ. V was pared by 3 bases and J by 1 base, with 12 bases between. Here the CDR3 reads CASSSGGAGTDTQYF. The CDR3 bases are TGCGCCAGCAGCTCCGGCGGGGCAGGCACAGATACGCAGTATTTT.

The chain joins TRBV19 to TRBJ1-5; 9 nucleotides line up with TRBD1. V lost 3 bases and J lost 7; bases outside the gene matches: 4. The germline CDR1 and CDR2 sequences are LNHDA and SQIVND (reference sequence). The CDR3 has 14 amino acids. CDR3 DNA sequence: TGTGCCAGTAGTATTGGACAGGGGCACCAGCCCCAGCATTTT. Amino acid sequence: CASSIGQGHQPQHF. Supplemented by reference TRBV19 and TRBJ1-5, the full variable domain reads DGGITQSPKYLFRKEGQNVTLSCEQNLNHDAMYWYRQDPGQGLRLIYYSQIVNDFQKGDIAEGYSVSREKKESFPLTVTSAQKNPTAFYLCASSIGQGHQPQHFGDGTRLSIL.

The chain recombines TRBV28 with TRBJ1-5, with D perhaps matching TRBD1 (5 bases). The CDR3 contains 18 residues. Germline-derived CDR1 and CDR2 are MDHEN and SYDVKM. The V end lost 2 bases, the J end lost 6 bases, and 23 bases lay between the germline ends. CDR3 bases: TGTGCCAGCAGTTTAATCTGGATCGCTGTCGGGGGTCGTCAGCCCCAGCATTTT. Amino acids: CASSLIWIAVGGRQPQHF.